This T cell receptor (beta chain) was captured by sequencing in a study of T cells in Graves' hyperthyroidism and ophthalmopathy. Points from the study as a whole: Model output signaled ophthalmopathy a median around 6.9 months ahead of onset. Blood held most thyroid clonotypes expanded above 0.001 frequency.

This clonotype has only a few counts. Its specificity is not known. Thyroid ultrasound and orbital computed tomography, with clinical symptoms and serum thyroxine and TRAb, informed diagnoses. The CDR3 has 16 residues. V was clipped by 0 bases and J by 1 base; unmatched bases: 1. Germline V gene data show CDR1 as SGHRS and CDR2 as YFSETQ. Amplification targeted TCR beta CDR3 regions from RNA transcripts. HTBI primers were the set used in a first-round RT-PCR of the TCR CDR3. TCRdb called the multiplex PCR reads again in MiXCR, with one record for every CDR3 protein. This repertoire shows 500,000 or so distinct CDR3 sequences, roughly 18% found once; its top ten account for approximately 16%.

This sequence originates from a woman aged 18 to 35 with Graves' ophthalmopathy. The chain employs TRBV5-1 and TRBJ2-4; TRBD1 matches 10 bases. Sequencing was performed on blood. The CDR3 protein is CASSLGDRGAKNIQYF. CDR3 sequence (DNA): TGCGCCAGCAGCTTGGGGGACAGGGGTGCCAAAAACATTCAGTACTTC. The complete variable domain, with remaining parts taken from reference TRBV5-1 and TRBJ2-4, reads KAGVTQTPRYLIKTRGQQVTLSCSPISGHRSVSWYQQTPGQGLQFLFEYFSETQRNKGNFPGRFSGRQFSNSRSEMNVSTLELGDSALYLCASSLGDRGAKNIQYFGAGTRLSVL.